This T cell receptor beta chain was recovered during a study of post-analysis software for immune sequencing data. Study-level results: The five TRBV segments detected at higher frequency in patients than in controls included TRBV5-6, TRBV5-1 and TRBV20-1.

There are 18 residues in the CDR3. Germline CDR1 and CDR2: MNHNS and SASEGT. V dropped 2 bases and J dropped 4; count of bases not matched to a gene: 16. cDNA libraries of TCR beta carried unique molecular identifiers. TCRdb re-derived calls from the PCR reads in MiXCR, one entry per CDR3 protein. The data show roughly 700,000 distinct CDR3 sequences, 25% to 30% seen once. With respect to this clonotype: Antigen unknown.

V is TRBV6-1 and J is TRBJ2-5; 7 bases align to TRBD2. The origin of this receptor is a girl aged 10-17 years with multiple sclerosis. What was sequenced was blood. In nucleotides, the CDR3 is TGTGCCAGCAGTGAATATAAGCAATTGGGAGGGCTGGGAGAGACCCAGTACTTC. This gives the protein CASSEYKQLGGLGETQYF.